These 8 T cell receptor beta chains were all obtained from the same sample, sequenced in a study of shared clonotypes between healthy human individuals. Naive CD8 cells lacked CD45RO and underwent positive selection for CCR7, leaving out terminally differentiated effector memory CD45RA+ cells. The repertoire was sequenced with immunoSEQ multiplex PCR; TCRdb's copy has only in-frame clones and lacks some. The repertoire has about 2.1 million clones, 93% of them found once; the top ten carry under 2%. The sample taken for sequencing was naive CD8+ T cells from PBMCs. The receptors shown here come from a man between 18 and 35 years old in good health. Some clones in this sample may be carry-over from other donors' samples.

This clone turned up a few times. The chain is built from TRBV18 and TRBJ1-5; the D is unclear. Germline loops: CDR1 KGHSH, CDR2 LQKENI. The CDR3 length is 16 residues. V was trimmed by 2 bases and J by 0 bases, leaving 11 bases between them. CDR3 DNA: TGTGCCAGCTCACCAATGGCAGAGTTTAGCAATCAGCCCCAGCATTTT. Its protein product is CASSPMAEFSNQPQHF.

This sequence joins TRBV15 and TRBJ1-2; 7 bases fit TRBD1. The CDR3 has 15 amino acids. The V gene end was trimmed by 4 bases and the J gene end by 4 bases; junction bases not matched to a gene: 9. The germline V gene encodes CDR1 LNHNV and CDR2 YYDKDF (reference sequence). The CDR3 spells CATSILAGTVYGYTF. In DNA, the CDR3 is TGTGCCACCAGCATCCTGGCCGGGACAGTCTATGGCTACACCTTC.

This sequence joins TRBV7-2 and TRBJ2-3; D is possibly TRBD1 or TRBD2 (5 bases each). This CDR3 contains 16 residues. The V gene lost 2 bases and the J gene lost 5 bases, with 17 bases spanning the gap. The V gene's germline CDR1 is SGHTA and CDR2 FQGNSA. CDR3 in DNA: TGTGCCAGCAGCTTAAATTTGGGGACCGGTCAAGATACGCAGTATTTT. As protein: CASSLNLGTGQDTQYF.

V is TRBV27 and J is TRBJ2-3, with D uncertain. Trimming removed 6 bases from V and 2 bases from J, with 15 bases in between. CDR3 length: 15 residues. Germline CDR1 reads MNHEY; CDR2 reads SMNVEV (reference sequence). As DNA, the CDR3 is TGTGCCAGCAGCACAATTACCCCCACCACAGATACGCAGTATTTT. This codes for CASSTITPTTDTQYF.

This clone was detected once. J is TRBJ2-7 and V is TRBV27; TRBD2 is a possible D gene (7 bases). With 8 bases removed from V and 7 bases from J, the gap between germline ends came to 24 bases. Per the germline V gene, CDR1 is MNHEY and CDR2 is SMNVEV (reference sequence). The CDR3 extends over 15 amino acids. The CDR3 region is CASGNPPGEGREQYF. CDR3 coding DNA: TGTGCCAGCGGGAACCCTCCAGGGGAGGGGCGAGAGCAGTACTTC.

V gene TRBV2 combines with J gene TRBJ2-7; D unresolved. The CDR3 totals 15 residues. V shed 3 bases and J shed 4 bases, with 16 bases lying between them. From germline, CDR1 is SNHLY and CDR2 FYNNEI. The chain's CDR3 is CASSEGIAIGYEQYF. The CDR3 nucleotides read TGTGCCAGCAGTGAGGGGATCGCAATTGGGTACGAGCAGTACTTC.

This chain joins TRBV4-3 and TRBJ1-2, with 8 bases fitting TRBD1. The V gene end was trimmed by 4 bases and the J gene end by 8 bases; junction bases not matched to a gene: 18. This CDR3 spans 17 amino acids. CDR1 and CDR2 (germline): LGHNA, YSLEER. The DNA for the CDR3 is TGCGCCAGCAGCCCTACAACACGGTGGGACAGGCAAGTAGGCTACACCTTC. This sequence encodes CASSPTTRWDRQVGYTF.

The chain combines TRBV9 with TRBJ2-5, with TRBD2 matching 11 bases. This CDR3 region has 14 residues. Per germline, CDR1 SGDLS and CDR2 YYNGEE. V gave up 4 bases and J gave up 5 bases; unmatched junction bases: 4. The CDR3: CASSSPSGGETQYF. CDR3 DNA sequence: TGTGCCAGCAGCTCCCCTAGCGGGGGGGAGACCCAGTACTTC.